Each of the 15 T cell receptor beta chains below was sequenced from the same sample in a study of CD8 T cells in ankylosing spondylitis. General study results and limits: Typical of ankylosing spondylitis blood, it appeared, was a TCR beta motif of eight highly homologous variants.

Antigens for these TCRs are unknown. TCRdb reprocessed the 5' RACE reads via MiXCR and lists one record per CDR3 protein. There are approximately 550,000 distinct CDR3 sequences in the sample; about 13% occur only once, and 6.5% to 7% lies in the top ten. Sequencing was done on a sample of blood, either unsorted or a sorted T cell fraction (not recorded which). These receptors all stem from a male donor with ankylosing spondylitis.

The J gene is TRBJ2-1, the V gene TRBV27; D unresolved. The CDR3 contains 15 residues. The germline gives CDR1 MNHEY, CDR2 SMNVEV (reference sequence). V was cut by 4 bases and J by 8 bases, with 18 bases left in between. The DNA of the CDR3 is TGTGCCAGCAGTTCCACGGCGGATGGTGACGATGAGCAGTTCTTC. This gives the protein CASSSTADGDDEQFF.

This clonotype was counted ten times or more. The rearrangement joins TRBV12-3 or TRBV12-4 to TRBJ1-1, with 7 bases identical to TRBD1. V was clipped by 3 bases and J by 7 bases; unmatched bases: 5. The CDR3 is 13 residues long. The CDR3 nucleotides read TGTGCCAGCAGTTTTACCAGGACAGGTGAAGCTTTCTTT. Its protein is CASSFTRTGEAFF.

The chain links TRBV7-8 to TRBJ2-1; 11 bases are shared with TRBD2. Germline CDR1 is SGHVS and CDR2 is FQNEAQ. V lost 4 bases and J lost 9; bases outside the gene matches: 17. This CDR3 contains 18 residues. The CDR3 loop is CASSSQLGRLAGTTEQFF. In nucleotides, the CDR3 is TGTGCCAGCAGCTCACAACTAGGTCGACTAGCGGGAACAACTGAGCAGTTCTTC.

This clonotype was seen more than once but under ten times. V gene TRBV5-1 combines with J gene TRBJ2-3, with 8 bases aligning to TRBD1. The J segment lost 5 bases and the V segment lost 4 bases, leaving 12 bases of the junction unmatched. Germline CDR1 SGHRS, CDR2 YFSETQ. This CDR3 region has 16 residues. The CDR3 bases are TGCGCCAGCAGCCCTTCAGGGGGCAACGTGTTAGATACGCAGTATTTT. Amino acid sequence: CASSPSGGNVLDTQYF.

This clonotype was recorded at least ten times. The chain recombines TRBV3-1 with TRBJ2-2; 9 bases agree with TRBD2. The CDR3 has 17 amino acids. V was pared by 2 bases and J by 4 bases, with 8 bases of the junction left unmatched. Germline CDR1 and CDR2: LGHDT and YNNKEL (reference sequence). The CDR3, as DNA: TGTGCCAGCAGCCAAATAGCGGGAGTATCGGTCACCGGGGAGCTGTTTTTT. This gives the protein CASSQIAGVSVTGELFF.

The chain is built from TRBV5-1 and TRBJ2-5, with D tentatively TRBD1 (6 bases). Trimming cost V 3 bases and J 5 bases, with 14 bases left between them. This CDR3 is built from 14 residues. Germline V gene lookup returns CDR1 SGHRS and CDR2 YFSETQ. CDR3: CASSWGQLRETQYF. In DNA, the CDR3 is TGCGCCAGCAGCTGGGGGCAGCTTCGGGAGACCCAGTACTTC. Based on the CDR3 plus reference TRBV5-1 and TRBJ2-5, the full variable domain is KAGVTQTPRYLIKTRGQQVTLSCSPISGHRSVSWYQQTPGQGLQFLFEYFSETQRNKGNFPGRFSGRQFSNSRSEMNVSTLELGDSALYLCASSWGQLRETQYFGPGTRLLVL.

The gene calls are TRBV4-2 and TRBJ2-1, with 9 bases fitting TRBD2. With 1 base clipped from V and 5 bases from J, the junction kept 9 bases outside the gene matches. CDR3 length: 17 amino acids. Per germline, CDR1 LGHNA and CDR2 YNFKEQ. CDR3 in amino acids: CASSQVLTAGGHNEQFF. CDR3 nucleotide sequence: TGTGCCAGCAGCCAAGTTTTAACGGCGGGAGGGCACAATGAGCAGTTCTTC.

The chain recombines TRBV30 with TRBJ2-1; 8 nucleotides agree with TRBD2. CDR1 and CDR2 (germline): GTSNPN, SVGIG (reference sequence). CDR3 length: 14 amino acids. After removal of 3 bases from V and 5 bases from J, the junction contained 6 bases not matched to a gene. CDR3 DNA sequence: TGTGCCTGGAGCCTTAGCGGGGATCACAATGAGCAGTTCTTC. Its protein product is CAWSLSGDHNEQFF.

The chain links TRBV5-1 to TRBJ2-3; D not resolved. Between the trimmed V and J ends, which lost 4 bases and 6 bases, there was a span of 15 bases. This CDR3 contains 14 residues. From germline, CDR1 is SGHRS and CDR2 YFSETQ. CDR3 DNA: TGCGCCAGCAGCCCAGACCCCGAAGGCGATACGCAGTATTTT. The encoded protein is CASSPDPEGDTQYF.

This clonotype was counted at least ten times. The chain links TRBV7-9 to TRBJ2-1; D uncertain. The CDR3 spans 14 residues. Trimming removed 8 bases from V and 0 bases from J, with 11 bases in between. Germline V gene sequence: CDR1 SEHNR, CDR2 FQNEAQ (reference sequence). The CDR3 DNA reads as TGTGCCAGCGGTCGGCAGAGCTCCTACAATGAGCAGTTCTTC. Its translation: CASGRQSSYNEQFF.

As to this clonotype: The junction differs from germline at one of its ends, possibly a read error. DNA of the CDR3: TGCAGCATGGATAGTGGGTACAATGAGCAGTTCTTC. Translating gives CSMDSGYNEQFF. V gene TRBV7-2 combines with J gene TRBJ2-1; D is ambiguous. The V gene's germline CDR1 is SGHTA and CDR2 FQGNSA. The CDR3 is made up of 12 amino acids.

This clonotype was picked up a small number of times. The chain recombines TRBV27 with TRBJ2-7; the match to TRBD2 covers 8 bases. Germline values: CDR1 MNHEY, CDR2 SMNVEV (reference sequence). The V gene end was trimmed by 6 bases and the J gene end by 0 bases; junction bases not matched to a gene: 10. The CDR3 has 16 residues. CDR3 region: CASSPSGGDNSYEQYF. The CDR3 DNA sequence: TGTGCCAGCAGCCCCTCCGGGGGGGACAACTCCTACGAGCAGTACTTC.

The chain uses TRBV7-2 and TRBJ2-7, with unresolved D. In germline, CDR1 is SGHTA, CDR2 FQGNSA. This CDR3 region has 13 residues. The V gene lost 4 bases and the J gene lost 2 bases, with 9 bases spanning the gap. CDR3 bases: TGTGCCAGCAGCTCACCACCGACCTACGAGCAGTACGTC. Encoded protein: CASSSPPTYEQYV.

Only a few counts were recorded for this clonotype. The gene calls are TRBV19 and TRBJ1-6, with unresolved D. With 3 bases removed from V and 7 bases from J, the gap between germline ends came to 7 bases. CDR3 length: 13 amino acids. Germline CDR1 is LNHDA and CDR2 is SQIVND (reference sequence). CDR3 amino acids: CASSIGRNSPLHF. The CDR3 DNA is TGTGCCAGTAGTATCGGTCGGAATTCACCCCTCCACTTT.

The rearrangement uses TRBV2 and TRBJ2-3, with D hard to call. Germline V lookup: CDR1 SNHLY, CDR2 FYNNEI. The V and J ends lost 3 bases and 0 bases respectively, with 7 bases between them. The CDR3 contains 14 residues. CDR3 sequence (DNA): TGTGCCAGCAGTGAGCAAGTTAGCACAGATACGCAGTATTTT. This encodes CASSEQVSTDTQYF.